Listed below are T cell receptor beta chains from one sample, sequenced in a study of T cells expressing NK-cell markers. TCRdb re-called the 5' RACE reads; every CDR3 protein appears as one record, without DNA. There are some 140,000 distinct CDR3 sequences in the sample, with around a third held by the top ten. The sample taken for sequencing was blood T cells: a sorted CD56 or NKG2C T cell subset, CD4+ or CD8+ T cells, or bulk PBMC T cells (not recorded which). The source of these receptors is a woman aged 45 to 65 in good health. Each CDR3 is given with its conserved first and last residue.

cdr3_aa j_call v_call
CASSQASGFYEQFF TRBJ2-1 TRBV7-9
CASSQEVVYEQYF TRBJ2-7 TRBV12-3/TRBV12-4
CASSFQRGTDTQYF TRBJ2-3 TRBV28
CASSVSFRYEQYF TRBJ2-7 TRBV19
CASSTTGQTQYF TRBJ2-5 TRBV6-5
CASSSVAGVNEQFF TRBJ2-1 TRBV27
CASSLASGLSSYNEQFF TRBJ2-1 TRBV7-8
CASSLEGGSGETQYF TRBJ2-5 TRBV5-1
CASRTGQETQYF TRBJ2-5 TRBV21-1
CASLRVITGELFF TRBJ2-2 TRBV7-9
CAWSVPASLNQPQHF TRBJ1-5 TRBV30
CASSDSGTSAYEQYF TRBJ2-7 TRBV10-1
CASSLGQGRETQYF TRBJ2-5 TRBV5-1
CASSPPPGDFYNEQFF TRBJ2-1 TRBV27
CASSQNGKAFF TRBJ1-1 TRBV12-3/TRBV12-4
CASSADHRGLGLEISPLHF TRBJ1-6 TRBV9
CASSQGGGTLQPQHF TRBJ1-5 TRBV4-1
CASSYSKLGNTGELFF TRBJ2-2 TRBV6-5
CASAGLAYEQYF TRBJ2-7 TRBV2
CASSRQGLGRETQYF TRBJ2-5 TRBV12-3/TRBV12-4
CASRSLGGPGELFF TRBJ2-2 TRBV12-3/TRBV12-4
CASSQGVRGPNEQFF TRBJ2-1 TRBV3-1
CASSLSGLAYSGELFF TRBJ2-2 TRBV27
CASSLGFSEAFF TRBJ1-1 TRBV7-9
CASSFREGRIYNEQFF TRBJ2-1 TRBV5-6
CASSDTETPPTDTQYF TRBJ2-3 TRBV2
CSARGLAGSSYEQYF TRBJ2-7 TRBV20-1
CSVNPGTGVDGYTF TRBJ1-2 TRBV29-1
CASSYSFGEATYQETQYF TRBJ2-5 TRBV6-2/TRBV6-3
CASSEPPGPNTGELFF TRBJ2-2 TRBV10-2
CAISEGGSYNSPLHF TRBJ1-6 TRBV10-3
CASSFGTPEQFF TRBJ2-1 TRBV7-9
CASRKDGTGSGNTIYF TRBJ1-3 TRBV2
CASSVESSATYEQYF TRBJ2-7 TRBV9
CASSLLSSYNEQFF TRBJ2-1 TRBV27
CASSIPGTNGELFF TRBJ2-2 TRBV19